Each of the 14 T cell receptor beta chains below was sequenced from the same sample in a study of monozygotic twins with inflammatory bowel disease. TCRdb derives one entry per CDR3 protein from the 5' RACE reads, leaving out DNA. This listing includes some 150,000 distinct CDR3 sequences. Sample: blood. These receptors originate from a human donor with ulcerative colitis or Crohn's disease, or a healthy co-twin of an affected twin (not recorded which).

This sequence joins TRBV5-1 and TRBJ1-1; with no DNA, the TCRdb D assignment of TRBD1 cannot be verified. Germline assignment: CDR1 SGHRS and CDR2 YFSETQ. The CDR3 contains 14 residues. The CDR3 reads CASSEQAADTEAFF.

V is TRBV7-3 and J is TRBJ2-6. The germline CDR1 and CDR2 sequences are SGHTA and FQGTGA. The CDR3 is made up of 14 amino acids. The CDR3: CASSLNSGANVLTF.

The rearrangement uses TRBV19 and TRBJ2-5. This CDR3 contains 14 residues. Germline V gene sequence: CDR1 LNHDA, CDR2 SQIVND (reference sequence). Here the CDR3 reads CASSIGYGEETQYF. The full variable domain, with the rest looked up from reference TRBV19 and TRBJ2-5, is DGGITQSPKYLFRKEGQNVTLSCEQNLNHDAMYWYRQDPGQGLRLIYYSQIVNDFQKGDIAEGYSVSREKKESFPLTVTSAQKNPTAFYLCASSIGYGEETQYFGPGTRLLVL.

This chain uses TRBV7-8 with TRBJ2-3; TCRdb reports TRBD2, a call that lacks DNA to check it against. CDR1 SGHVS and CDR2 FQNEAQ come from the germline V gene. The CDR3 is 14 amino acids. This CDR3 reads CASSWAGGSDTQYF.

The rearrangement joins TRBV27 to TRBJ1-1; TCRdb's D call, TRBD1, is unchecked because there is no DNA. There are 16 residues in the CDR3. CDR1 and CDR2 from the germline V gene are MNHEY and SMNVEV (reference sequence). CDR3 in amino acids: CASSSPSQRPSGEAFF.

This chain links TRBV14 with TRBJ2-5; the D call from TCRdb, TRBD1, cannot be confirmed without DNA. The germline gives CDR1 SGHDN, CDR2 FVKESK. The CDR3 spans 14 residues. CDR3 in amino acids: CASSARGYQETQYF.

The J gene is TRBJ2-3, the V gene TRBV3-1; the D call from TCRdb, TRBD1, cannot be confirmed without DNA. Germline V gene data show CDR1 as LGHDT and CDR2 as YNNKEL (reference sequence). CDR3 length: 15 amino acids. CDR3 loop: CASSHGDSFTDTQYF.

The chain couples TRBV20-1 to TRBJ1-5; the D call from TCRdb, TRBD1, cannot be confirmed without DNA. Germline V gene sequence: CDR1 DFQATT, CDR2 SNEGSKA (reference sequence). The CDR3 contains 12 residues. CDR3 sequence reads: CSATLQGQPQHF.

The CDR3 reads CASSLLGTGGYEQYF. The rearrangement joins TRBV27 to TRBJ2-7; TCRdb picks TRBD1, but there is no DNA to check that call. The CDR3 is 15 residues long. Germline CDR1 is MNHEY and CDR2 is SMNVEV (reference sequence).

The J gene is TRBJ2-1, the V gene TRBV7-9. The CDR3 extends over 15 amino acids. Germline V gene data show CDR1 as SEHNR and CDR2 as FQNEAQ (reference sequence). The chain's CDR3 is CASSGRGRSYNEQFF.

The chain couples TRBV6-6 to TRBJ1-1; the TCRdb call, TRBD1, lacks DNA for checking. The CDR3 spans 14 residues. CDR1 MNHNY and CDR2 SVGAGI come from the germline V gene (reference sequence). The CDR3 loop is CASSYLGQNTEAFF.

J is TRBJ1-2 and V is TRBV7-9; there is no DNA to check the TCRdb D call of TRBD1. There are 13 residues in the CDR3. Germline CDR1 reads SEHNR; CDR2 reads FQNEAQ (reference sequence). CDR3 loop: CASSLSTGDGYTF.

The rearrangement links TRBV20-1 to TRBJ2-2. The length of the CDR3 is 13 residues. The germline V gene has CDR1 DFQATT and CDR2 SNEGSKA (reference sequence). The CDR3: CSARPRNTGELFF.

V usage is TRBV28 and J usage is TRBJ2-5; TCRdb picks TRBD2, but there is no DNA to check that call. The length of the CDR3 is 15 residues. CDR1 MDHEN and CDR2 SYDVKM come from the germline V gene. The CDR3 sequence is CASSLVAEGPETQYF.